Listed here is a single T cell receptor beta chain. Its specificity is not known. This sample is part of a study of shared clonotypes between healthy human individuals. Study-level results: Shared clonotypes: about 4.6% naive CD4, under 4% naive CD8, about 2.5% memory CD4, 0.4% to 0.45% memory CD8.

Each replicate PCR on the sorted subsets used 150 to 200 ng DNA (around 30,000 T cell genomes). TCRdb's copy holds only in-frame clones and misses some; the assay was immunoSEQ multiplex PCR. The table shows 1 million to 1.2 million clones, with around 77% occurring only once. Germline values: CDR1 GTSNPN, CDR2 SVGIG (reference sequence). Trimming cost V 1 base and J 7 bases; bases outside gene matches: 8. CDR3 length: 14 amino acids. This clonotype originated in a young man in good health. Some clones in this sample may be carry-over from other donors' samples. The sequenced material came from memory CD4+ T cells from PBMCs. Subset: CD45RA-negative fraction. V usage is TRBV30 and J usage is TRBJ2-7, with 9 bases fitting TRBD2. The CDR3 loop reads CAWSGLAVLREQYF. In DNA, the CDR3 is TGTGCCTGGAGTGGACTAGCGGTTCTCCGGGAGCAGTACTTC. Full variable domain (remainder filled in from reference TRBV30 and TRBJ2-7): SQTIHQWPATLVQPVGSPLSLECTVEGTSNPNLYWYRQAAGRGLQLLFYSVGIGQISSEVPQNLSASRPQDRQFILSSKKLLLSDSGFYLCAWSGLAVLREQYFGPGTRLTVT.